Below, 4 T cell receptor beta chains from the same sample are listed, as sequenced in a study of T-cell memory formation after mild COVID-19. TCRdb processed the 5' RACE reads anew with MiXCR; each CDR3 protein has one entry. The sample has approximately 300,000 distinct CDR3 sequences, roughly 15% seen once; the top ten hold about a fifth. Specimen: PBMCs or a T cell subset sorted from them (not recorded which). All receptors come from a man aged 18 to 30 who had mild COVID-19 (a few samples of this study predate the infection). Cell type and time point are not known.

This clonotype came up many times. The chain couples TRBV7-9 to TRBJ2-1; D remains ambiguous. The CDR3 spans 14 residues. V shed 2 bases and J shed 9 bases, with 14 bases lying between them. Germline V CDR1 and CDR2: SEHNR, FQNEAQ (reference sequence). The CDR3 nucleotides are TGTGCCAGCAGCTTACCAACCTCTTTCAGTGAGCAGTTCTTC. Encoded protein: CASSLPTSFSEQFF.

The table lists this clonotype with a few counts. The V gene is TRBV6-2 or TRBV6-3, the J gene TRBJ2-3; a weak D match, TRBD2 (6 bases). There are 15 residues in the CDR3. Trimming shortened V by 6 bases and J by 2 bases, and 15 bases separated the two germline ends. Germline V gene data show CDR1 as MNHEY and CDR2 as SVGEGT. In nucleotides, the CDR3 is TGTGCCAGCAGGACCATAGGAGGGAACACAGATACGCAGTATTTT. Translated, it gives CASRTIGGNTDTQYF.

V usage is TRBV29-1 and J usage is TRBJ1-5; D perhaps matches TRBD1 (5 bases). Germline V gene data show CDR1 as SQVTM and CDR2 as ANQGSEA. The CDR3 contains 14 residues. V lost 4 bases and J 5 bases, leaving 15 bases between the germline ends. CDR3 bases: TGCAGCGTTGGTGGCGCAGGGATTGATCAGCCCCAGCATTTT. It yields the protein CSVGGAGIDQPQHF.

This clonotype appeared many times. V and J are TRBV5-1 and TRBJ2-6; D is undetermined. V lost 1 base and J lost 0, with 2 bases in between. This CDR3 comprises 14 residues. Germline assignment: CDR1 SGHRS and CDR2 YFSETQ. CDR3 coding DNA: TGCGCCAGCAGCTTGTACTCTGGGGCCAACGTCCTGACTTTC. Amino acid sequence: CASSLYSGANVLTF.